The next 24 T cell receptor beta chains were all read from a single sample in a study of T cells after yellow fever vaccination. In TCRdb, the 5' RACE reads were re-called with MiXCR into one record per CDR3 protein. The table has about 260,000 distinct CDR3 sequences, roughly 4.8% seen once. The sequencing here drew on CD4+ T cells sorted from PBMCs, taken on the day of the yellow fever booster vaccination. Receptor source: a man aged 18 to 30 who received the YFV17D yellow fever vaccine.

This clonotype has just a few counts. The chain is built from TRBV4-1 and TRBJ2-1; tentative D call: TRBD2 (6 bases). The CDR3 spans 16 residues. Deletions cut 1 base from V and 4 bases from J, with 14 bases between. CDR1 and CDR2 from the germline V gene are MGHRA and YSYEKL. The CDR3 region has the DNA TGCGCCAGCAGCCAAGCCGCACTAGCTATATACAATGAGCAGTTCTTC. Translation: CASSQAALAIYNEQFF.

This clonotype was counted at least ten times. The V gene is TRBV3-1, the J gene TRBJ1-1, with D perhaps TRBD1 (5 bases). Trimming pared 1 base from V and 5 bases from J, leaving 14 bases between. The CDR3 is 15 residues long. Germline assignment: CDR1 LGHDT and CDR2 YNNKEL (reference sequence). For the CDR3, the DNA is TGTGCCAGCAGCCAAGGGGTGAGGGGAGAGACTGAAGCTTTCTTT. Amino acid sequence: CASSQGVRGETEAFF.

The chain has TRBV6-2 or TRBV6-3 and TRBJ1-5; 7 bases fit TRBD1. This CDR3 contains 13 residues. The V gene's germline CDR1 is MNHEY and CDR2 SVGEGT. V shed 6 bases and J 9 bases; nucleotides not matched to a gene: 8. CDR3 in DNA: TGTGCCAGCAGCCAGGGGGGGTACGGGCCCCAGCATTTT. Protein product: CASSQGGYGPQHF.

V usage is TRBV28 and J usage is TRBJ2-7; 9 bases are shared with TRBD2. The J segment lost 0 bases and the V segment lost 7 bases, leaving 7 bases of the junction unmatched. The CDR3 is 15 residues long. CDR1 and CDR2 from the germline V gene are MDHEN and SYDVKM. CDR3 region: CASTPRGGPSYEQYF. The CDR3 DNA follows: TGTGCCAGCACTCCGCGGGGGGGCCCCTCCTACGAGCAGTACTTC. The full variable domain, with the rest looked up from reference TRBV28 and TRBJ2-7, is DVKVTQSSRYLVKRTGEKVFLECVQDMDHENMFWYRQDPGLGLRLIYFSYDVKMKEKGDIPEGYSVSREKKERFSLILESASTNQTSMYLCASTPRGGPSYEQYFGPGTRLTVT.

This clonotype was seen at least ten times. V gene TRBV10-3 combines with J gene TRBJ2-3, with 9 bases identical to TRBD2. This CDR3 is 15 amino acids long. The J segment lost 4 bases and the V segment lost 4 bases, leaving 6 bases of the junction unmatched. CDR1 and CDR2 (germline): ENHRY, SYGVKD. This chain's CDR3 is CAISGTSGSPDTQYF. The CDR3 bases are TGTGCCATCAGTGGTACTAGCGGGTCTCCAGATACGCAGTATTTT.

The chain employs TRBV20-1 and TRBJ2-6, with a weak D call TRBD2 (6 bases). Looked up from germline, CDR1 is DFQATT and CDR2 is SNEGSKA (reference sequence). The CDR3 spans 16 residues. Trimming removed 5 bases at V and 0 bases at J, with 14 bases between. The CDR3 sequence: CSASGTLPSGANVLTF. DNA for the CDR3: TGCAGTGCTTCCGGGACTTTACCCTCTGGGGCCAACGTCCTGACTTTC.

The chain is built from TRBV5-4 and TRBJ2-4, with D maybe TRBD1 (5 bases). This CDR3 comprises 15 residues. Germline loops: CDR1 SGHNT, CDR2 YYREEE (reference sequence). V was trimmed by 5 bases and J by 0 bases, leaving 12 bases between them. CDR3 DNA: TGTGCCAGCAGTTCCACAGGAGTAGCCAAAAACATTCAGTACTTC. This sequence encodes CASSSTGVAKNIQYF. Based on the CDR3 plus reference TRBV5-4 and TRBJ2-4, the full variable domain is ETGVTQSPTHLIKTRGQQVTLRCSSQSGHNTVSWYQQALGQGPQFIFQYYREEENGRGNFPPRFSGLQFPNYSSELNVNALELDDSALYLCASSSTGVAKNIQYFGAGTRLSVL.

There are many counts of this clonotype. The V call is TRBV5-1, the J call TRBJ2-3; TRBD2 aligns across 8 bases. Trimming took 5 bases from V and 2 from J; bases not matched to a gene: 4. CDR3 length: 14 amino acids. CDR1 SGHRS and CDR2 YFSETQ come from the germline V gene. CDR3 DNA sequence: TGCGCCAGCAGTTCAGCGGGGGACACAGATACGCAGTATTTT. Translated, it gives CASSSAGDTDTQYF.

V usage is TRBV29-1 and J usage is TRBJ2-3; TRBD2 matches at 14 bases. Germline values: CDR1 SQVTM, CDR2 ANQGSEA. The CDR3 sequence is 14 residues long. Losses at the gene ends were 6 bases for V and 5 bases for J; bases not matched to a gene: 4. The CDR3 loop is CSVRTSGRKDTQYF. CDR3 nucleotide sequence: TGCAGCGTCCGGACTAGCGGGAGGAAAGATACGCAGTATTTT.

The chain is built from TRBV3-1 and TRBJ1-6, with D hard to call. This CDR3 region has 13 residues. Trimming took off 2 bases at V and 11 bases at J, with 10 bases between the two ends. The germline gives CDR1 LGHDT, CDR2 YNNKEL (reference sequence). The CDR3 region has the DNA TGTGCCAGCAGCCAACTAGAGAGGCCACCCCTCCACTTT. It is translated as CASSQLERPPLHF.

The genes are TRBV28 and TRBJ2-5, with D tentatively TRBD2 (7 bases). Germline values: CDR1 MDHEN, CDR2 SYDVKM. Trimming removed 5 bases from V and 2 bases from J, with 12 bases in between. This CDR3 has 14 amino acids. This CDR3 is CASSVGGRQETQYF. In nucleotides, the CDR3 is TGTGCCAGCAGTGTCGGGGGGCGACAAGAGACCCAGTACTTC.

This chain connects TRBV20-1 to TRBJ2-3, with TRBD2 matching over 7 bases. Germline-derived CDR1 and CDR2 are DFQATT and SNEGSKA (reference sequence). V gave up 2 bases and J gave up 2 bases; unmatched junction bases: 4. CDR3 length: 14 amino acids. The CDR3 spells CSARTGGATDTQYF. As DNA, the CDR3 is TGCAGTGCTAGAACGGGGGGAGCCACAGATACGCAGTATTTT.

This clonotype was seen more than once but under ten times. This sequence joins TRBV20-1 and TRBJ2-5, with TRBD1 identical over 8 bases. The CDR3 extends over 15 amino acids. V dropped 4 bases and J dropped 1; count of bases not matched to a gene: 8. The germline gives CDR1 DFQATT, CDR2 SNEGSKA (reference sequence). The DNA of the CDR3 is TGCAGTGCTACACCTCGGACAGGGAGCCAAGAGACCCAGTACTTC. It specifies CSATPRTGSQETQYF.

This clonotype was counted only a few times. The V and J genes are TRBV3-1 and TRBJ2-3, with D unclear. CDR3 length: 14 residues. V was trimmed by 5 bases and J by 0 bases, leaving 9 bases between them. CDR1 and CDR2 from the germline V gene are LGHDT and YNNKEL (reference sequence). CDR3 protein: CASSSSRSTDTQYF. CDR3 nucleotides: TGTGCCAGCAGCTCCTCGCGAAGCACAGATACGCAGTATTTT.

The chain has TRBV10-3 and TRBJ2-1; TRBD2 agrees at 11 bases. Germline values: CDR1 ENHRY, CDR2 SYGVKD. With V trimmed by 0 bases and J by 8 bases, 3 bases remained unmatched. The CDR3 has 15 amino acids. CDR3 protein: CAISESASGGHEQFF. The CDR3 DNA reads as TGTGCCATCAGTGAGTCTGCTAGCGGGGGGCATGAGCAGTTCTTC.

V gene TRBV18 combines with J gene TRBJ2-4; TRBD1 matches 9 bases. Losses at the gene ends were 3 bases for V and 7 bases for J; bases not matched to a gene: 7. CDR3 length equals 15 residues. CDR1 and CDR2 (germline): KGHSH, LQKENI. The CDR3 DNA reads as TGTGCCAGCTCACCGGGGACAGGGAAAAGCAACATTCAGTACTTC. Translating gives CASSPGTGKSNIQYF.

This clonotype came up many times. The CDR3 region is CASSLDRGQNSPLHF. CDR3 bases: TGTGCCAGCAGCCTCGACAGGGGACAAAATTCACCCCTCCACTTT. The rearrangement uses TRBV5-4 and TRBJ1-6, with 8 bases identical to TRBD1. Germline loops: CDR1 SGHNT, CDR2 YYREEE (reference sequence). Germline trimming cut 4 bases from V and 7 bases from J; bases unmatched to any gene: 7. The CDR3 totals 15 residues.

This clonotype was seen at least ten times. The rearrangement uses TRBV7-2 and TRBJ2-1, with TRBD1 identical over 7 bases. The CDR3 is 14 amino acids. J gave up 9 bases and V 5 bases, and 10 bases lay outside the gene matches. Per germline, CDR1 SGHTA and CDR2 FQGNSA. The CDR3 loop reads CASSPRTGASEQFF. The CDR3 coding sequence is TGTGCCAGCAGCCCGAGGACAGGCGCATCTGAGCAGTTCTTC.

The chain is built from TRBV19 and TRBJ2-3; D perhaps matches TRBD2 (5 bases). Germline V CDR1 and CDR2: LNHDA, SQIVND (reference sequence). The CDR3 is made up of 14 amino acids. V lost 5 bases to trimming and J lost 1 base, with 10 bases between them. The CDR3 protein is CASSFGVGTDTQYF. In DNA form, the CDR3 reads TGTGCCAGTAGTTTCGGGGTGGGCACAGATACGCAGTATTTT.

This clonotype was seen only a few times. The CDR3 loop is CASSEAGRGQFF. The CDR3 DNA follows: TGTGCCAGCAGTGAAGCAGGGCGGGGGCAGTTCTTC. The rearrangement links TRBV2 to TRBJ2-1; D may be TRBD2 (6 bases). V shed 0 bases and J shed 12 bases, with 9 bases lying between them. CDR3 length: 12 amino acids. The germline gives CDR1 SNHLY, CDR2 FYNNEI. Filled out from reference TRBV2 and TRBJ2-1, the complete variable domain reads EPEVTQTPSHQVTQMGQEVILRCVPISNHLYFYWYRQILGQKVEFLVSFYNNEISEKSEIFDDQFSVERPDGSNFTLKIRSTKLEDSAMYFCASSEAGRGQFFGPGTRLTVL.

In its sample, this clonotype was seen a few times. The rearrangement uses TRBV7-2 and TRBJ2-5; 8 positions agree with TRBD2. The germline V gene encodes CDR1 SGHTA and CDR2 FQGNSA. With V trimmed by 1 base and J by 1 base, 5 bases remained unmatched. This CDR3 has 16 amino acids. CDR3: CASSLVGGGLQETQYF. CDR3 nucleotide sequence: TGTGCCAGCAGCTTAGTAGGCGGGGGGCTCCAAGAGACCCAGTACTTC.

The chain uses TRBV6-5 and TRBJ2-6; maybe TRBD1 (6 bases). The CDR3 consists of 17 residues. Germline-derived CDR1 and CDR2 are MNHEY and SVGAGI. V dropped 2 bases and J dropped 2 bases, with 13 bases sitting between them. The CDR3 spells CASSYLRGTPGANVLTF. For the CDR3, the DNA is TGTGCCAGCAGTTACCTCAGGGGAACCCCTGGGGCCAACGTCCTGACTTTC.

In its sample, this clonotype was seen a few times. The V call is TRBV7-9, the J call TRBJ1-2; D is unresolved. The CDR3 covers 14 residues. Germline CDR1 SEHNR, CDR2 FQNEAQ (reference sequence). Trimming took off 2 bases at V and 1 base at J, with 8 bases between the two ends. The CDR3 DNA sequence: TGTGCCAGCAGCTTAAGAACAGTTAACTATGGCTACACCTTC. This translates into CASSLRTVNYGYTF.

The chain has TRBV5-5 and TRBJ1-1, with 9 positions matching TRBD1. Unmatched junction bases numbered 10, after V lost 2 bases and J lost 8 bases. Germline V gene data show CDR1 as SGHKS and CDR2 as YYEKEE (reference sequence). This CDR3 region has 15 residues. This chain's CDR3 is CASSFGTGFGSEAFF. As DNA, the CDR3 is TGTGCCAGCAGCTTCGGGACAGGGTTTGGCAGCGAAGCTTTCTTT.